The clone carrying this T cell receptor beta chain occurred a few times. Its specificity is unknown. The data stem from a study of regulatory T cells in long-lasting Graves disease. Study results and caveats: The persistent group shared around 2,700 public clonotypes, more than the approximately 970 shared by new patients.

Time point indicated: newly diagnosed GD, antithyroid drugs for less than 3 months. From PBMCs, RNA was extracted and then used to make the TCR library. For TCR beta, libraries came from iRepertoire HTBI primers and Arm-PCR of CDR3 regions. TCRdb fed the multiplex PCR reads into MiXCR, producing one record per CDR3 protein. Of hundreds of thousands of distinct CDR3 sequences listed, 15% to 20% are singletons. V lost 3 bases and J 2 bases, leaving 11 bases between the germline ends. Germline lookup yields CDR1 PRHDT and CDR2 FYEKMQ (reference sequence). The CDR3 runs 14 residues. The same sample was also used in a study of T cells in Graves' hyperthyroidism and ophthalmopathy.

This chain joins TRBV13 and TRBJ2-7; D remains ambiguous. The sequenced sample was peripheral blood mononuclear cells (PBMCs), obtained at new diagnosis, from a patient treated with antithyroid drugs. This TCR was sampled from a woman in her 30s with Graves disease. The CDR3 loop reads CASSLGRTTYEQYF. In DNA form, the CDR3 reads TGTGCCAGCAGCTTGGGCAGGACGACCTACGAGCAGTACTTC. Full variable domain (missing parts from reference TRBV13 and TRBJ2-7): AAGVIQSPRHLIKEKRETATLKCYPIPRHDTVYWYQQGPGQDPQFLISFYEKMQSDKGSIPDRFSAQQFSDYHSELNMSSLELGDSALYFCASSLGRTTYEQYFGPGTRLTVT.